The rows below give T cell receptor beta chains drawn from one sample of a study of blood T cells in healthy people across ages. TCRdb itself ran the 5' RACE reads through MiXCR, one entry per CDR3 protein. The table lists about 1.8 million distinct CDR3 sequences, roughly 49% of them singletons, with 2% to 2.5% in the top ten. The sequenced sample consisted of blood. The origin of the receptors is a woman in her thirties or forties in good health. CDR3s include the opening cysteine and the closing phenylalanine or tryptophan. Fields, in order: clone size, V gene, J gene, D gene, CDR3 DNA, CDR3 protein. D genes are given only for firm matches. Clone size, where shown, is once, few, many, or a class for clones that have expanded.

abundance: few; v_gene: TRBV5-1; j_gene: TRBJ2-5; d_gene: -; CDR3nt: TGCGCCAGCAGCCAGACTCTAAACACGGAGACCCAGTACTTC; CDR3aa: CASSQTLNTETQYF
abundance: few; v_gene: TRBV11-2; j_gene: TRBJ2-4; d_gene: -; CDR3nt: TGTGCCAGCACCTCCGTGGGAGCCAAAAACATTCAGTACTTC; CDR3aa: CASTSVGAKNIQYF
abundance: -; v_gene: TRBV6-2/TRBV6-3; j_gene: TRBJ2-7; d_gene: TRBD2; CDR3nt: TGTGCCAGCAGTAATAGCGGGGGGAATTACGAGCAGTACTTC; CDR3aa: CASSNSGGNYEQYF
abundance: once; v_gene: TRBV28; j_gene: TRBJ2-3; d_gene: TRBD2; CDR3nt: TGTGCCAGCAGTTTTGCAGGGAGGGTCACAGATACGCAGTATTTT; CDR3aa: CASSFAGRVTDTQYF
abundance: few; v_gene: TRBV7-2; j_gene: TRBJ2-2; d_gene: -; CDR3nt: TGTGCCAGCAGCTTCGTGATGGACGGGGAGCTGTTTTTT; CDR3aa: CASSFVMDGELFF
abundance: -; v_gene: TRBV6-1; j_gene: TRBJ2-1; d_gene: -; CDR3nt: TGTGCCAGCAGAATTTGGAGGACTATTAACAATGAGCAGTTCTTC; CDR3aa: CASRIWRTINNEQFF
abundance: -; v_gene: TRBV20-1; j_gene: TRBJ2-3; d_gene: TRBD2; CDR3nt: TGCAGTGCTGTGGGACTAGCGGGGCGCACAGATACGCAGTATTTT; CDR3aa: CSAVGLAGRTDTQYF
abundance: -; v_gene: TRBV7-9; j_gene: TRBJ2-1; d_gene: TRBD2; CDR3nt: TGTGCCAGCAGGGGAGGGAACTCTTTTACGGCGGGGCGAAACTACAATGAGCAGTTCTTC; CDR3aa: CASRGGNSFTAGRNYNEQFF
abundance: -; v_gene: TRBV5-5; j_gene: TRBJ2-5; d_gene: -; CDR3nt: TGTGCCAGCAGCTTGGGTGGCGGGGTTAACCAAGAGACCCAGTACTTC; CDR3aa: CASSLGGGVNQETQYF
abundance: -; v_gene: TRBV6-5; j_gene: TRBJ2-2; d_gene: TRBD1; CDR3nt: TGTGCCAGCGGTGGGACAGGGCGCACCGGGGAGCTGTTTTTT; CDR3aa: CASGGTGRTGELFF
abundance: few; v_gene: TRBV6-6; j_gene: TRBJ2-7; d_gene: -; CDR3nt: TGTGCCAGCAAACATCAGCTCTCCTACGAGCAGTACTTC; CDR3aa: CASKHQLSYEQYF
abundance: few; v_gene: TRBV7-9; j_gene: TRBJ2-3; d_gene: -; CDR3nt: TGTGCCAGCAGCGACTTAAAGACTCGAGGAATTTTAAGCACAGATACGCAGTATTTT; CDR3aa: CASSDLKTRGILSTDTQYF
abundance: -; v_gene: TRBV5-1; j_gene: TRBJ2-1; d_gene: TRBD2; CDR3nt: TGCGCCAGCAGCCAACCGGGACTAGCGGATCAAAATGAGCAGTTCTTC; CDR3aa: CASSQPGLADQNEQFF
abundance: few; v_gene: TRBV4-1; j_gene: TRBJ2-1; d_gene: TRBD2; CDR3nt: TGCGCCAGCAGCCGAACCGGGACTAGCGGGGGGGCTGGCTACAATGAGCAGTTCTTC; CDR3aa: CASSRTGTSGGAGYNEQFF
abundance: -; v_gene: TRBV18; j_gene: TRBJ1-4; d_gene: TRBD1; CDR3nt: TGTGCCAGCTCACCGGACAGGACAGAAAAACTGTTTTTT; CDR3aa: CASSPDRTEKLFF
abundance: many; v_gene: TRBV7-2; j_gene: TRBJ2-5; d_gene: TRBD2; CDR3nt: TGTGCCAGCAGCTTACGCGGGGGGGCCGAGACCCAGTACTTC; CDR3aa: CASSLRGGAETQYF
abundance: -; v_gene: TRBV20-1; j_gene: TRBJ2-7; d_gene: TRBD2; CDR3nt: TGCAGTGCTTCACGTCTTCTAGCGGGGGACTACGAGCAGTACTTC; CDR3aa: CSASRLLAGDYEQYF
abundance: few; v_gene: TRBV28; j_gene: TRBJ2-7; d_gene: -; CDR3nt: TGTGCCAGCAGTTTGAAAGGGGACGAGCAGTACTTC; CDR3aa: CASSLKGDEQYF
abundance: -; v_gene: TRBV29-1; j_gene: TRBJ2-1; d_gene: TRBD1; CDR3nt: TGCAGCGTTGAATTAAGGACAGGGGACAATGAGCAGTTCTTC; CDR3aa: CSVELRTGDNEQFF
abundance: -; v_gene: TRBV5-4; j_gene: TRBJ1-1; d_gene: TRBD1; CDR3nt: TGTGCCAGCAGCGTGAGGACAGGGCAGAACACTGAAGCTTTCTTT; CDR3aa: CASSVRTGQNTEAFF
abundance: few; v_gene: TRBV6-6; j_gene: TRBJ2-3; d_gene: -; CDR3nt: TGTGCCGCAGGGGCCACAGATACGCAGTATTTT; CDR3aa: CAAGATDTQYF
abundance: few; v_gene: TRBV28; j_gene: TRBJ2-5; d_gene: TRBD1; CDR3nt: TGTGCCAGCAGTTGGGCACCGGGACAGGGGATGGAGACCCAGTACTTC; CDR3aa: CASSWAPGQGMETQYF
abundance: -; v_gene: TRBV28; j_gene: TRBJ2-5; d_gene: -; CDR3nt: TGTGCCAGCAGTTTAAGCTCCCGCATCAGAGAGACCCAGTACTTC; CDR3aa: CASSLSSRIRETQYF
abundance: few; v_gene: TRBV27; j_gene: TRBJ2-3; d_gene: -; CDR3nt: TGTGCCAGCAGTTTATGGCTAGGTGCAGATACGCAGTATTTT; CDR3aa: CASSLWLGADTQYF
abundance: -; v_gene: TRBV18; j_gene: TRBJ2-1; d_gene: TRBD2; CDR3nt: TGTGCCAGCTCACCACCCCTAGCGGGGGGTCGAGAGCAGTTCTTC; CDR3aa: CASSPPLAGGREQFF
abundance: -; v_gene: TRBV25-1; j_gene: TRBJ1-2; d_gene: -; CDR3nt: TGTGCCAGCAGTGAACATCCCTTCCAAGTTACCTTC; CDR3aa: CASSEHPFQVTF
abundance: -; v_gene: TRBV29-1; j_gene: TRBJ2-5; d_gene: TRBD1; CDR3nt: TGCAGCGTTGAACTTCCCGGGACAGGGCCCCAAGAGACCCAGTACTTC; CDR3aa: CSVELPGTGPQETQYF
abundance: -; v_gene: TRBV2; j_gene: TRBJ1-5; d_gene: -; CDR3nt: TGTGCCAGCAGTGACCGGACTCTGAGGGAACAGCCCCAGCATTTT; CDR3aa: CASSDRTLREQPQHF
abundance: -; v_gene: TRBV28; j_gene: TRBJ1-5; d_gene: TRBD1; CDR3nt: TGTGCCAGCAGGCCAGGACAGGGAGGTGGAGCCCAGCATTTT; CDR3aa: CASRPGQGGGAQHF
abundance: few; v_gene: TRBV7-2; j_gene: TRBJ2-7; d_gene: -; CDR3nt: TGTGCCAGCAGCCAACGGGCCCTCTACGAGCAGTACTTC; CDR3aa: CASSQRALYEQYF